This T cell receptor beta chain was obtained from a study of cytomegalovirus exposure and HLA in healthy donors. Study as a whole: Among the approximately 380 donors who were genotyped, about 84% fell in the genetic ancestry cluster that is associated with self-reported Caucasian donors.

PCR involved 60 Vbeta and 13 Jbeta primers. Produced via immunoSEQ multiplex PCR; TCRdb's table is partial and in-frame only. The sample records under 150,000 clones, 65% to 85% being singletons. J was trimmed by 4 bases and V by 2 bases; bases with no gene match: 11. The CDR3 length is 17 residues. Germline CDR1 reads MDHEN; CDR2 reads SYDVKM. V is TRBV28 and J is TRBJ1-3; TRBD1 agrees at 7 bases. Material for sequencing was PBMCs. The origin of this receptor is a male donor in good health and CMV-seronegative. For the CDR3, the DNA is TGTGCCAGCAGTTTACGGACAGGCCACCTGGGGGGAAACACCATATATTTT. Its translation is CASSLRTGHLGGNTIYF.